These 19 T cell receptor beta chains came from one sample sequenced in a study of T cells in Graves' hyperthyroidism and ophthalmopathy. Amplification targeted TCR beta CDR3 regions from RNA transcripts. HTBI primers drove first-round RT-PCR of the TCR CDR3. One entry per CDR3 protein, called by TCRdb with MiXCR from the multiplex PCR reads. The data hold over 650,000 distinct CDR3 sequences, with 16% observed a single time. The sequenced sample was blood. The receptor set was obtained from a man aged 18 to 30 with Graves' hyperthyroidism.

This chain connects TRBV7-9 to TRBJ2-4; 9 bases line up with TRBD2. Germline V CDR1 and CDR2: SEHNR, FQNEAQ (reference sequence). Trimming at V came to 4 bases and at J to 6 bases, leaving 7 bases not matched to a gene. The CDR3 contains 15 residues. The CDR3 sequence is CASSSGTSSGNIQYF. CDR3 nucleotide sequence: TGTGCCAGCAGCTCGGGGACTAGCTCCGGAAACATTCAGTACTTC.

This clonotype was picked up a small number of times. The chain has TRBV5-1 and TRBJ1-2; D call uncertain. The germline gives CDR1 SGHRS, CDR2 YFSETQ. The CDR3 is 13 amino acids. The V gene lost 0 bases and the J gene lost 3 bases, with 6 bases spanning the gap. In nucleotides, the CDR3 is TGCGCCAGCAGCTTGGCGTCCCACTATGGCTACACCTTC. Protein sequence: CASSLASHYGYTF.

This clonotype was detected a few times. The chain joins TRBV19 to TRBJ2-1; D possibly corresponds to TRBD2 (5 bases). The CDR3 runs to 15 residues. V shed 4 bases and J shed 7 bases, with 17 bases lying between them. Germline CDR1 reads LNHDA; CDR2 reads SQIVND (reference sequence). The CDR3 spells CASSTPGSTRNEQFF. Written as DNA, the CDR3 is TGTGCCAGTAGTACTCCGGGATCCACTAGGAATGAGCAGTTCTTC.

This clonotype came up many times. The chain is built from TRBV6-1 and TRBJ1-5; D might be TRBD1 (6 bases). The CDR3 is made up of 18 amino acids. Looked up from germline, CDR1 is MNHNS and CDR2 is SASEGT. Trimming left V 5 bases short and J 3 bases short, with 23 bases between. The DNA for the CDR3 is TGTGCCAGCAGTCCCCGCACAACCTACAGGGACTACAATCAGCCCCAGCATTTT. This sequence encodes CASSPRTTYRDYNQPQHF.

This clonotype has more than one count but fewer than ten. The chain has TRBV12-3 or TRBV12-4 and TRBJ2-1; tentative D call: TRBD1 (5 bases). The CDR3 loop spans 14 amino acids. V dropped 3 bases and J dropped 2 bases, with 8 bases sitting between them. CDR3 residues: CASSFDRPYNEQFF. In nucleotides, the CDR3 is TGTGCCAGCAGTTTTGACAGACCCTACAATGAGCAGTTCTTC.

This clonotype has just a few counts. J is TRBJ2-5 and V is TRBV28; D is unclear. The germline V gene encodes CDR1 MDHEN and CDR2 SYDVKM. The CDR3 loop spans 14 amino acids. The V end lost 6 bases, the J end lost 5 bases, and 16 bases lay between the germline ends. The DNA for the CDR3 is TGTGCCAGCAGCAACTATGGGGAAGGGGAGACCCAGTACTTC. It encodes CASSNYGEGETQYF. The variable domain in full, completed from reference TRBV28 and TRBJ2-5, reads DVKVTQSSRYLVKRTGEKVFLECVQDMDHENMFWYRQDPGLGLRLIYFSYDVKMKEKGDIPEGYSVSREKKERFSLILESASTNQTSMYLCASSNYGEGETQYFGPGTRLLVL.

This clonotype has at least ten counts. This rearrangement joins TRBV2 to TRBJ1-4; 9 bases are a match to TRBD1. The CDR3 sequence is 14 residues long. The germline gives CDR1 SNHLY, CDR2 FYNNEI. V lost 5 bases to trimming and J lost 7 bases; unmatched junction nucleotides: 5. DNA of the CDR3: TGTGCCAGCAGTTTGGACAGGGGAAGTGAAAAACTGTTTTTT. This codes for CASSLDRGSEKLFF.

This clonotype was observed a few times. CDR3 bases: TGTGCCAGCAGCCAAGAACCCCTGGCAGGGCGGGCCAAAAACATTCAGTACTTC. Its protein is CASSQEPLAGRAKNIQYF. The rearrangement links TRBV4-2 to TRBJ2-4; D perhaps matches TRBD1 (5 bases). CDR1 is LGHNA and CDR2 is YNFKEQ in the germline V gene. The CDR3 consists of 18 residues. V was pared by 0 bases and J by 1 base, with 16 bases between.

In its sample, this clonotype was seen many times. The chain combines TRBV6-1 with TRBJ2-7; D remains ambiguous. This CDR3 has 11 amino acids. V lost 5 bases, J lost 5 bases, and 7 bases lay in between. CDR1 MNHNS and CDR2 SASEGT come from the germline V gene. This CDR3 reads CASSSGHEQYF. CDR3 DNA: TGTGCCAGCAGTTCTGGCCACGAGCAGTACTTC.

The table lists this clonotype with a few counts. The gene calls are TRBV12-3 or TRBV12-4 and TRBJ2-1; TRBD1 might be the D (5 bases). This CDR3 is 15 amino acids long. V gave up 1 base and J gave up 6 bases, with 13 bases separating them. CDR3 DNA sequence: TGTGCCAGCAGTTTAGAGCAGGGATTCCCCAATGAGCAGTTCTTC. Amino acids: CASSLEQGFPNEQFF.

The chain recombines TRBV9 with TRBJ2-5; no reliable D call. V was cut by 0 bases and J by 5 bases, with 14 bases left in between. The CDR3 covers 15 residues. In germline, CDR1 is SGDLS, CDR2 YYNGEE. In DNA, the CDR3 is TGTGCCAGCAGCGTAGGGTCCGAAGCTCGGGAGACCCAGTACTTC. It encodes CASSVGSEARETQYF.

This clonotype was counted ten times or more. The chain couples TRBV24-1 to TRBJ2-5; D unclear. This CDR3 contains 13 residues. The germline V gene encodes CDR1 KGHDR and CDR2 SFDVKD. The V end was cut by 5 bases, the J end by 2 bases, with 8 bases between. CDR3 region: CATSVAAQETQYF. As DNA, the CDR3 is TGTGCCACCAGTGTGGCGGCACAAGAGACCCAGTACTTC.

The chain uses TRBV9 and TRBJ2-7; TRBD1 matches 9 bases. The CDR3 has 14 amino acids. V lost 3 bases, J lost 2 bases, and 3 bases stayed unmatched. Germline-derived CDR1 and CDR2 are SGDLS and YYNGEE. CDR3 coding DNA: TGTGCCAGCAGCGCCGACAGGGGGGCCTACGAGCAGTACTTC. Residues: CASSADRGAYEQYF.

This clonotype was counted many times. The chain employs TRBV3-1 and TRBJ2-5, with TRBD2 as a possible D gene (5 bases). The germline V gene has CDR1 LGHDT and CDR2 YNNKEL (reference sequence). There are 14 residues in the CDR3. Trimming left V 3 bases short and J 5 bases short, with 13 bases between. CDR3 nucleotide sequence: TGTGCCAGCAGCCATACCGGGAATGGGGAGACCCAGTACTTC. Protein: CASSHTGNGETQYF.

This clonotype was recorded many times. This sequence joins TRBV30 and TRBJ2-3, with D unclear. The CDR3 is 11 amino acids. V was clipped by 2 bases and J by 2 bases, with 2 bases between them. Germline lookup yields CDR1 GTSNPN and CDR2 SVGIG (reference sequence). For the CDR3, the DNA is TGTGCCTGGAGTATCACAGATACGCAGTATTTT. It specifies CAWSITDTQYF. The complete variable domain, with remaining parts taken from reference TRBV30 and TRBJ2-3, reads SQTIHQWPATLVQPVGSPLSLECTVEGTSNPNLYWYRQAAGRGLQLLFYSVGIGQISSEVPQNLSASRPQDRQFILSSKKLLLSDSGFYLCAWSITDTQYFGPGTRLTVL.

The chain is built from TRBV14 and TRBJ2-6; D not resolved. In germline, CDR1 is SGHDN, CDR2 FVKESK. The CDR3 extends over 15 amino acids. Trimming cost V 4 bases and J 4 bases, with 11 bases left between them. The CDR3 DNA reads TGTGCCAGCAGCCCGGGCCTGGGGGGGGCCAACGTCCTGACTTTC. Its protein is CASSPGLGGANVLTF.

This clonotype was counted a few times. The rearrangement joins TRBV2 to TRBJ2-7; tentatively, D is TRBD2 (5 bases). Germline CDR1 is SNHLY and CDR2 is FYNNEI. The CDR3 consists of 12 residues. V was trimmed by 3 bases and J by 9 bases, leaving 12 bases between them. The CDR3 region is CASSEGAAVQYF. The CDR3 DNA follows: TGTGCCAGCAGTGAGGGAGCGGCGGTGCAGTACTTC.

This clonotype was found many times. This sequence joins TRBV20-1 and TRBJ2-3, with 13 bases lining up with TRBD2. CDR3 length equals 17 residues. Trimming at V came to 5 bases and at J to 7 bases, leaving 15 bases not matched to a gene. The germline CDR1 and CDR2 sequences are DFQATT and SNEGSKA (reference sequence). CDR3 in DNA: TGCAGTGCTCCCTACCCGACTAGCGGGGGGACCTACAATACGCAGTATTTT. Its protein product is CSAPYPTSGGTYNTQYF.

Only a few counts were recorded for this clonotype. The chain employs TRBV7-6 and TRBJ2-2; D is unresolved. V was pared by 1 base and J by 3 bases, with 3 bases between. Germline CDR1 SGHVS, CDR2 FNYEAQ. CDR3 length: 13 amino acids. Here the CDR3 DNA reads TGTGCCAGCAGCTTAGTGTACACCGGGGAGCTGTTTTTT. Its protein is CASSLVYTGELFF.